The 28 T cell receptor beta chains in this list originate from one sample, sequenced in a study of T cell responses to AZD1222 COVID-19 vaccine. Assay: immunoSEQ multiplex PCR; the TCRdb copy retains only in-frame clones and omits some. The sample comprises around 120,000 clones, roughly 88% of which are singletons, and roughly a quarter rests with the top ten. This specimen was peripheral blood, taken 28 days after the second AZD1222 dose. These receptors all come from an adult who received the AZD1222 COVID-19 vaccine.

This clone was counted a single time. The chain is built from TRBV5-8 and TRBJ2-5; TRBD2 matches at 14 bases. The CDR3 sequence is 17 residues long. From germline, CDR1 is SGHTS and CDR2 YDEGEE. V gave up 4 bases and J gave up 0 bases; unmatched junction bases: 5. This chain's CDR3 is CASSEGLAGAYQETQYF. The CDR3, as DNA: TGTGCCAGCAGCGAGGGACTAGCGGGGGCCTACCAAGAGACCCAGTACTTC.

The V call is TRBV6-5, the J call TRBJ1-1; D is undetermined. Trimming stripped 6 bases from V and 6 bases from J, with 14 bases between. The length of the CDR3 is 13 residues. Germline V lookup: CDR1 MNHEY, CDR2 SVGAGI. The DNA for the CDR3 is TGTGCCAGCAGCCTTCTAACCCCCCCTGAAGCTTTCTTT. It translates to CASSLLTPPEAFF.

This chain connects TRBV10-1 to TRBJ1-1; D call uncertain. This CDR3 is built from 12 residues. V was cut by 6 bases and J by 1 base, with 6 bases left in between. Germline-derived CDR1 and CDR2 are WNHNN and SYGVQD (reference sequence). CDR3 sequence: CASSFPNTEAFF. CDR3 DNA: TGCGCCAGCAGCTTTCCGAACACTGAAGCTTTCTTT.

The rearrangement uses TRBV11-2 and TRBJ2-3; D unresolved. Germline V gives CDR1 SGHAT, CDR2 FQNNGV. The V gene lost 5 bases and the J gene lost 8 bases, with 8 bases spanning the gap. The CDR3 contains 11 residues. CDR3 in amino acids: CASSLRGTQYF. CDR3 DNA: TGTGCCAGCAGCCTCCGCGGTACGCAGTATTTT.

This clone has just one count. The chain carries TRBV12-3 or TRBV12-4 and TRBJ2-7, with D perhaps TRBD1 or TRBD2 (7 bases each). This CDR3 comprises 12 residues. V shed 5 bases and J shed 10 bases, with 15 bases lying between them. CDR3 sequence reads: CASSQGGVDQYF. CDR3 coding DNA: TGTGCCAGCAGTCAGGGGGGGGTCGATCAGTACTTC.

This clone was counted once. The chain is built from TRBV2 and TRBJ2-4; 7 bases line up with TRBD1. The CDR3 has 14 amino acids. Per the germline V gene, CDR1 is SNHLY and CDR2 is FYNNEI. V dropped 5 bases and J dropped 7; count of bases not matched to a gene: 8. This chain's CDR3 is CASSIQGSANIQYF. CDR3 DNA sequence: TGTGCCAGCAGTATACAGGGGTCGGCGAACATTCAGTACTTC.

The chain links TRBV5-4 to TRBJ2-2; TRBD1 matches 11 bases. Looked up from germline, CDR1 is SGHNT and CDR2 is YYREEE (reference sequence). The CDR3 runs to 16 residues. The trim removed 4 bases at V and 3 bases at J, leaving 5 bases unmatched. The CDR3 loop reads CASSPLGQGDTGELFF. As DNA, the CDR3 is TGTGCCAGCAGCCCCCTGGGACAGGGGGACACCGGGGAGCTGTTTTTT.

V and J are TRBV7-8 and TRBJ1-5, with D perhaps matching TRBD1 (5 bases). V was cut by 1 base and J by 7 bases, with 17 bases left in between. This CDR3 region has 16 residues. The germline CDR1 and CDR2 sequences are SGHVS and FQNEAQ. CDR3 nucleotides: TGTGCCAGCAGCTTAGAGGGGCGCCACCCAGGGCAGCCCCAGCATTTT. It translates to CASSLEGRHPGQPQHF. The complete variable domain, with remaining parts taken from reference TRBV7-8 and TRBJ1-5, reads GAGVSQSPRYKVAKRGQDVALRCDPISGHVSLFWYQQALGQGPEFLTYFQNEAQLDKSGLPSDRFFAERPEGSVSTLKIQRTQQEDSAVYLCASSLEGRHPGQPQHFGDGTRLSIL.

The V call is TRBV2, the J call TRBJ1-6, with TRBD1 matching over 9 bases. J gave up 9 bases and V 7 bases, and 4 bases lay outside the gene matches. This CDR3 has 13 amino acids. CDR1 and CDR2 (germline): SNHLY, FYNNEI. The CDR3 DNA is TGTGCCAGCAACCAGGACAGGGGTTCACCCCTCCACTTT. This translates into CASNQDRGSPLHF.

This chain uses TRBV5-1 with TRBJ1-4, with D perhaps matching TRBD1 (6 bases). V dropped 5 bases and J dropped 4 bases, with 12 bases sitting between them. CDR1 SGHRS and CDR2 YFSETQ come from the germline V gene. This CDR3 region has 14 residues. The CDR3 reads CASRLDSFNEKLFF. The CDR3 nucleotides are TGCGCCAGCAGACTGGACAGTTTTAATGAAAAACTGTTTTTT.

CDR3 DNA: TGTGCCAGCAGCTTCTCCAGAGCCTATGGCTACACCTTC. The encoded protein is CASSFSRAYGYTF. This chain links TRBV13 with TRBJ1-2; D is uncertain. This CDR3 comprises 13 residues. V was pared by 3 bases and J by 4 bases, with 9 bases between. Germline V gives CDR1 PRHDT, CDR2 FYEKMQ (reference sequence).

This clone was seen just once. One end of the junction fails to match germline, which may point to a read error. CDR3 protein: CASGRIMTNF. CDR3 nucleotides: TGTGCCAGTGGTCGTATTATGACCAACTTC. The genes are TRBV19 and TRBJ1-2, with no clear D. The CDR3 covers 10 residues. Germline V lookup: CDR1 LNHDA, CDR2 SQIVND (reference sequence).

This clone has a single count. The V call is TRBV7-2, the J call TRBJ1-6; 7 bases line up with TRBD1. The V gene's germline CDR1 is SGHTA and CDR2 FQGNSA. This CDR3 is 16 amino acids long. With 5 bases clipped from V and 9 bases from J, the junction kept 13 bases outside the gene matches. Here the CDR3 DNA reads TGTGCCAGCAGCCCTCTACAGGGGACCCTTGGTTCACCCCTCCACTTT. Translated, it gives CASSPLQGTLGSPLHF.

This clone was counted a single time. The V gene is TRBV10-1, the J gene TRBJ2-1; 8 bases match TRBD2. Germline V gene data show CDR1 as WNHNN and CDR2 as SYGVQD (reference sequence). This CDR3 region has 14 residues. Losses at the gene ends were 4 bases for V and 6 bases for J; bases not matched to a gene: 5. The chain's CDR3 is CASSVGGDGNEQFF. In DNA form, the CDR3 reads TGCGCCAGCAGTGTCGGGGGGGACGGCAATGAGCAGTTCTTC.

The chain employs TRBV7-2 and TRBJ1-2; D is unclear. The V and J ends lost 5 bases and 4 bases respectively, with 11 bases between them. CDR1 SGHTA and CDR2 FQGNSA come from the germline V gene. This CDR3 spans 13 amino acids. Here the CDR3 DNA reads TGTGCCAGCAGCGCGGACGGGCTCTATGGCTACACCTTC. It translates to CASSADGLYGYTF.

CDR3 DNA: TGTGCCACCAGCAGAAAGGGCGGGGAAACTGAAGCTTTCTTT. Its protein product is CATSRKGGETEAFF. The gene calls are TRBV15 and TRBJ1-1; D gene unclear. Germline-derived CDR1 and CDR2 are LNHNV and YYDKDF (reference sequence). There are 14 residues in the CDR3. V dropped 2 bases and J dropped 5 bases, with 12 bases sitting between them.

The V gene is TRBV10-1, the J gene TRBJ2-2; D gene uncertain. V lost 2 bases to trimming and J lost 2 bases, with 6 bases between them. Germline V gives CDR1 WNHNN, CDR2 SYGVQD (reference sequence). CDR3 length equals 14 residues. The CDR3 here is CASSERTNTGELFF. The DNA for the CDR3 is TGCGCCAGCAGTGAGCGGACCAACACCGGGGAGCTGTTTTTT.

This clone was picked up one time. The rearrangement links TRBV12-3 or TRBV12-4 to TRBJ1-2; possibly TRBD1 for D (5 bases). The CDR3 has 13 residues. Between the trimmed V and J ends, which lost 6 bases and 7 bases, there was a span of 15 bases. CDR3 sequence reads: CASSSGVASGYTF. The CDR3 DNA follows: TGTGCCAGCAGCTCGGGGGTAGCGTCTGGCTACACCTTC.

V is TRBV19 and J is TRBJ1-6; no firm D call. The CDR3 totals 13 residues. Germline loops: CDR1 LNHDA, CDR2 SQIVND (reference sequence). Trimming removed 4 bases from V and 3 bases from J, with 4 bases in between. CDR3 sequence: CASSNGYNSPLHF. CDR3 in DNA: TGTGCCAGTAGTAACGGCTATAATTCACCCCTCCACTTT.

The chain uses TRBV28 and TRBJ1-2, with D maybe TRBD1 (6 bases). Germline V gives CDR1 MDHEN, CDR2 SYDVKM. The CDR3 covers 13 residues. Trimming stripped 6 bases from V and 8 bases from J, with 16 bases between. CDR3 in DNA: TGTGCCAGCAGCTTCCTGGATGGGGGCGGCTACACCTTC. Residues: CASSFLDGGGYTF.

The chain employs TRBV28 and TRBJ1-6; maybe TRBD1 (5 bases). CDR3 length equals 15 residues. Germline CDR1 reads MDHEN; CDR2 reads SYDVKM. V was pared by 6 bases and J by 8 bases, with 17 bases between. CDR3 sequence (DNA): TGTGCCAGCAGCCTCGGGGGGGGACGGGATTCACCCCTCCACTTT. Residues: CASSLGGGRDSPLHF.

The chain recombines TRBV6-5 with TRBJ1-4, with 8 bases identical to TRBD1. Germline values: CDR1 MNHEY, CDR2 SVGAGI. Trimming at V came to 2 bases and at J to 2 bases, leaving 1 base not matched to a gene. The CDR3 has 15 amino acids. CDR3 sequence reads: CASSYTGGTNEKLFF. CDR3 sequence (DNA): TGTGCCAGCAGTTACACAGGGGGTACTAATGAAAAACTGTTTTTT.

V gene TRBV19 combines with J gene TRBJ2-7; 9 bases align to TRBD1. V dropped 5 bases and J dropped 1; count of bases not matched to a gene: 6. The germline gives CDR1 LNHDA, CDR2 SQIVND (reference sequence). The length of the CDR3 is 15 residues. The CDR3 nucleotides are TGTGCCAGTAGTCCGGACAGGGGTAGGTCCTACGAGCAGTACTTC. It yields the protein CASSPDRGRSYEQYF. The variable domain in full, completed from reference TRBV19 and TRBJ2-7, reads DGGITQSPKYLFRKEGQNVTLSCEQNLNHDAMYWYRQDPGQGLRLIYYSQIVNDFQKGDIAEGYSVSREKKESFPLTVTSAQKNPTAFYLCASSPDRGRSYEQYFGPGTRLTVT.

This clone was seen just once. The chain couples TRBV9 to TRBJ2-1, with 8 nucleotides matching TRBD2. The germline CDR1 and CDR2 sequences are SGDLS and YYNGEE. The CDR3 extends over 14 amino acids. V was clipped by 4 bases and J by 7 bases; unmatched bases: 7. CDR3 bases: TGTGCCAGCAGCCCGCGGGGGGCGGGGAATGAGCAGTTCTTC. Its protein product is CASSPRGAGNEQFF.

The V gene is TRBV11-3, the J gene TRBJ2-2; a possible D gene is TRBD1 (5 bases). Germline-derived CDR1 and CDR2 are SGHNT and YENEEA. There are 17 residues in the CDR3. Trimming took 5 bases from V and 5 from J, leaving 21 bases between them. The CDR3 DNA follows: TGTGCCAGCAGCCCGACGCAAGGGGCAGTGTCTACCGGGGAGCTGTTTTTT. This encodes CASSPTQGAVSTGELFF.

This chain joins TRBV19 and TRBJ1-1, with D unresolved. The CDR3 sequence is 14 residues long. Trimming removed 7 bases at V and 2 bases at J, with 14 bases between. Looked up from germline, CDR1 is LNHDA and CDR2 is SQIVND (reference sequence). The CDR3 protein is CASTRLVKNTEAFF. Here the CDR3 DNA reads TGTGCCAGTACTCGGTTGGTGAAAAACACTGAAGCTTTCTTT.

This clone has a handful of counts. The chain is built from TRBV28 and TRBJ1-6, with D possibly matching TRBD1 (6 bases). In germline, CDR1 is MDHEN, CDR2 SYDVKM. The V end was cut by 8 bases, the J end by 8 bases, with 13 bases between. CDR3 length: 13 amino acids. As DNA, the CDR3 is TGTGCCAGCGCCGGGTCAGGGGATTCACCCCTCCACTTT. It is translated as CASAGSGDSPLHF.

The V gene is TRBV27, the J gene TRBJ2-1; D is undetermined. Germline CDR1 is MNHEY and CDR2 is SMNVEV (reference sequence). This CDR3 is built from 15 residues. Trimming stripped 7 bases from V and 1 base from J, with 14 bases between. In nucleotides, the CDR3 is TGTGCCAGCACCTTGGACCCGGAGTCCTACAATGAGCAGTTCTTC. This codes for CASTLDPESYNEQFF.